This T cell receptor beta chain was sequenced during a study of CD8+CD57+ T cells in acquired aplastic anemia. Study as a whole: Sorted CD4+ and CD8+ cells gave an average of about 3.4 ug of DNA.

Sequencing was done on patients that had shown CD8+CD57+ cell expansion by flow cytometry. Sampling of blood occurred while the patients had still received no therapy. The germline CDR1 and CDR2 sequences are ENHRY and SYGVKD. V trimming: 4 bases; J trimming: 0 bases; junction bases outside the gene matches: 3. This CDR3 comprises 15 residues. Note on this clonotype: The antigen is unknown.

Investigators profiled TCR beta VDJ and CDR3 from genomic DNA template. One entry per CDR3 protein, called by TCRdb with MiXCR from the reads. The table shows hundreds of thousands of distinct CDR3 sequences, with under 40% occurring only once. Study-wide findings and caveats: In common between the patients and the controls were approximately 28 CD8+ CDR3 sequences. Researchers reported that CD8+ Simpson's diversity was not significantly different in patients versus controls.

This receptor was identified in a human donor with aplastic anemia. Sequenced material: sorted CD4+, CD8+, or CD8+CD57+ T cells (not recorded which) from PBMCs. The V gene is TRBV10-3, the J gene TRBJ1-1; TRBD1 matches at 9 bases. The CDR3 protein is CAISAGQGMNTEAFF. The CDR3 DNA sequence: TGTGCCATCAGTGCTGGACAGGGGATGAACACTGAAGCTTTCTTT.